These 17 T cell receptor beta chains share one sample of origin, sequenced in a study of beta chain features in type 1 diabetes (dated by TCRdb to the late 2010s). The paper's findings and limits, for the study overall: In all four CD4+ subsets, TCRB CDR3 length was moderately but significantly shorter in type 1 diabetes patients.

Their antigens remain unidentified. To prepare the library, the immunoSEQ multiplex PCR assay was applied. The entire isolated RNA was reverse transcribed using the High Capacity cDNA Reverse Transcription Kit, and thus expressed TCRB transcripts were sequenced. Drawn from immuneACCESS, this table holds only the in-frame rearrangements with V and J called that TCRdb kept. Clones are partly lost; checked studies trace under half to an unresolved V gene and leave the rest unexplained. The sample table lists roughly 400,000 clones, 8% to 10% of them with a count of one. Clones ranked in the top ten supply less than 0.65% of the sample. Sequenced input: central memory CD4+ T cells from blood. These receptors originate from a young man with type 1 diabetes.

The rearrangement uses TRBV19 and TRBJ1-1; TRBD1 might be the D (6 bases). The CDR3 covers 15 residues. Trimming pared 4 bases from V and 4 bases from J, leaving 16 bases between. Germline CDR1 and CDR2: LNHDA and SQIVND (reference sequence). The CDR3 here is CASSTRSRGATEAFF. Here the CDR3 DNA reads TGTGCCAGTAGTACAAGATCACGGGGGGCCACTGAAGCTTTCTTT.

In its sample, this clone was seen a few times. The same CDR3 also results from other DNA sequences found in this sample. The rearrangement links TRBV10-3 to TRBJ2-3; TRBD2 matches 7 bases. Per germline, CDR1 ENHRY and CDR2 SYGVKD. This CDR3 has 13 residues. V was pared by 6 bases and J by 0 bases, with 0 bases of the junction left unmatched. The CDR3 region has the DNA TGTGCCATCAGAGCGGGGAGCACAGATACGCAGTATTTT. It yields the protein CAIRAGSTDTQYF.

This clone has a handful of counts. The chain links TRBV7-2 to TRBJ2-7; 8 bases are shared with TRBD1. The CDR3 length is 14 residues. From germline, CDR1 is SGHTA and CDR2 FQGNSA. V was clipped by 2 bases and J by 9 bases; unmatched bases: 9. The CDR3 bases are TGTGCCAGCAGCTTATATCAGGGGGCAGAAGGGCAGTACTTC. Its translation: CASSLYQGAEGQYF.

Turning to this clone: An end of the junction does not agree with germline; a read error may underlie this. The J gene is TRBJ2-2, the V gene TRBV7-7; TRBD2 matches 15 bases. CDR1 is SSHAT, CDR2 FNYEAQ, per germline (reference sequence). The CDR3 is 17 residues long. CDR3 nucleotide sequence: TGTGCTAGCAGCTCAGGACTAGCGGGAGGGCTGACCGGGGAGCTGTTTTTT. Its protein product is CASSSGLAGGLTGELFF.

The rearrangement links TRBV6-6 to TRBJ1-1; the D is unclear. This CDR3 spans 12 amino acids. Trimming shortened V by 10 bases and J by 4 bases, and 13 bases separated the two germline ends. Germline V lookup: CDR1 MNHNY, CDR2 SVGAGI (reference sequence). The CDR3 sequence is CATGPAATEAFF. DNA of the CDR3: TGTGCCACCGGCCCCGCCGCCACTGAAGCTTTCTTT.

A remark on this clone: Other DNA sequences within the sample encode an identical CDR3. V usage is TRBV5-1 and J usage is TRBJ2-5; D gene uncertain. Looked up from germline, CDR1 is SGHRS and CDR2 is YFSETQ. CDR3 size: 13 residues. Trimming took off 0 bases at V and 2 bases at J, with 5 bases between the two ends. The DNA of the CDR3 is TGCGCCAGCAGCTTGGGATTTCAAGAGACCCAGTACTTC. Translated, it gives CASSLGFQETQYF.

This clone was seen a handful of times. An end of the junction differs from the germline gene, which may be a read error. The chain employs TRBV6-6 and TRBJ1-2; D possibly corresponds to TRBD1 (5 bases). Germline lookup yields CDR1 MNHNY and CDR2 SVGAGI (reference sequence). The CDR3 spans 14 residues. This chain's CDR3 is CASSPRQSTYRYTF. The DNA for the CDR3 is TGTGCCAGCAGTCCAAGACAGAGTACCTATCGCTACACCTTC.

The chain has TRBV27 and TRBJ2-3, with D tentatively TRBD2 (6 bases). The CDR3 length is 15 residues. V shed 5 bases and J shed 1 base, with 13 bases lying between them. Germline V gene lookup returns CDR1 MNHEY and CDR2 SMNVEV (reference sequence). CDR3 DNA: TGTGCCAGCAGTCCCAAACTAGCCCGCACAGATACGCAGTATTTT. It is translated as CASSPKLARTDTQYF.

The rearrangement joins TRBV12-5 to TRBJ2-7, with 7 bases that match TRBD1. The CDR3 has 18 amino acids. Losses at the gene ends were 4 bases for V and 0 bases for J; bases not matched to a gene: 15. Per germline, CDR1 LGHNT and CDR2 FRNRAP. CDR3 sequence: CASGSRDSSLGASYEQYF. In DNA form, the CDR3 reads TGTGCTAGTGGTTCCCGGGACAGTTCACTAGGGGCCTCCTACGAGCAGTACTTC.

The chain uses TRBV27 and TRBJ2-1; unclear D gene. Per the germline V gene, CDR1 is MNHEY and CDR2 is SMNVEV (reference sequence). The ends were cut back, 3 bases at V and 0 bases at J, with 9 bases in the middle. The CDR3 runs to 15 residues. The CDR3 reads CASSLDLSSYNEQFF. The CDR3 coding sequence is TGTGCCAGCAGTTTGGACCTGAGCTCCTACAATGAGCAGTTCTTC.

This clone was picked up many times. This chain joins TRBV28 and TRBJ2-1; 13 bases are shared with TRBD2. The CDR3 extends over 15 amino acids. CDR1 MDHEN and CDR2 SYDVKM come from the germline V gene. V lost 4 bases, J lost 8 bases, and 5 bases stayed unmatched. The CDR3 protein is CASSSRTSGSDEQFF. Here the CDR3 DNA reads TGTGCCAGCAGTTCACGGACTAGCGGGAGTGATGAGCAGTTCTTC.

The rearrangement links TRBV4-3 to TRBJ1-1; D not certain. Germline CDR1 and CDR2: LGHNA and YSLEER. V lost 3 bases to trimming and J lost 1 base, with 9 bases between them. CDR3 length: 14 residues. In DNA form, the CDR3 reads TGCGCCAGCAGCCACACAGAACGGAACACTGAAGCTTTCTTT. Its protein product is CASSHTERNTEAFF.

This clone was seen a few times. The junction shows a germline mismatch at one end, possibly a read error. The chain carries TRBV5-1 and TRBJ2-1; perhaps D is TRBD1 or TRBD2 (6 bases each). The germline V gene has CDR1 SGHRS and CDR2 YFSETQ. The CDR3 runs 15 residues. The CDR3 DNA sequence: TGCGCCAGCAGCCCCGCGGGACAAACCTACGATGAGCAGTTCTTC. Translation: CASSPAGQTYDEQFF.

This clone turned up a few times. The chain joins TRBV7-2 to TRBJ2-5, with 10 bases that match TRBD2. Losses at the gene ends were 3 bases for V and 5 bases for J; bases not matched to a gene: 12. Per the germline V gene, CDR1 is SGHTA and CDR2 is FQGNSA. This CDR3 spans 17 amino acids. The CDR3 sequence is CASSFRLAGSTGETQYF. The CDR3 DNA reads TGTGCCAGCAGCTTCCGACTAGCGGGCTCAACCGGGGAGACCCAGTACTTC.

V usage is TRBV2 and J usage is TRBJ1-3, with TRBD1 as a possible D gene (5 bases). Germline V gene sequence: CDR1 SNHLY, CDR2 FYNNEI. This CDR3 has 15 residues. Trimming stripped 3 bases from V and 4 bases from J, with 13 bases between. The CDR3 sequence: CASSDGRGRGNTIYF. CDR3 nucleotide sequence: TGTGCCAGCAGTGATGGAAGGGGAAGAGGAAACACCATATATTTT.

V usage is TRBV30 and J usage is TRBJ1-5; 7 positions match TRBD1. CDR1 and CDR2 from the germline V gene are GTSNPN and SVGIG (reference sequence). The trim removed 4 bases at V and 4 bases at J, leaving 4 bases unmatched. The CDR3 loop spans 13 amino acids. The CDR3 bases are TGTGCCTGGAATAGGGGGCAGAATCAGCCCCAGCATTTT. It encodes CAWNRGQNQPQHF.

This clone has just a few counts. The rearrangement uses TRBV11-1 and TRBJ1-4; perhaps TRBD1 as D (5 bases). Trimming removed 0 bases at V and 0 bases at J, with 8 bases between. Germline CDR1 and CDR2: SGHAT and FQDESV (reference sequence). There are 16 residues in the CDR3. The CDR3, as DNA: TGTGCCAGCAGCTTAGCGTCGGGGGCAACTAATGAAAAACTGTTTTTT. As protein: CASSLASGATNEKLFF.